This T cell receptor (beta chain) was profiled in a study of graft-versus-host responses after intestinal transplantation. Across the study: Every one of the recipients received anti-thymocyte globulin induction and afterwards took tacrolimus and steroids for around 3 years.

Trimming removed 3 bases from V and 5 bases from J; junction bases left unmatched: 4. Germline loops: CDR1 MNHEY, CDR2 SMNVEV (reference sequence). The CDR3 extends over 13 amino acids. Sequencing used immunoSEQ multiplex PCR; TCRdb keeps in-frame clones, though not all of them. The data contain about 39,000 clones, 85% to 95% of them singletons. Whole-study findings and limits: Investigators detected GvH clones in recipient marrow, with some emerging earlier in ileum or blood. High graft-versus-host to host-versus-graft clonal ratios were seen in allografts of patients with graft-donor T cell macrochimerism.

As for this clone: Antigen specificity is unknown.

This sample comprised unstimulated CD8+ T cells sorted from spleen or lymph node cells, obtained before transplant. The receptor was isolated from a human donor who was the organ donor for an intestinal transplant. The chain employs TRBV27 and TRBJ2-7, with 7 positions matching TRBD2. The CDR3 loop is CASSFGGTNEQYF. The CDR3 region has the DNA TGTGCCAGCAGTTTCGGGGGGACCAACGAGCAGTACTTC.